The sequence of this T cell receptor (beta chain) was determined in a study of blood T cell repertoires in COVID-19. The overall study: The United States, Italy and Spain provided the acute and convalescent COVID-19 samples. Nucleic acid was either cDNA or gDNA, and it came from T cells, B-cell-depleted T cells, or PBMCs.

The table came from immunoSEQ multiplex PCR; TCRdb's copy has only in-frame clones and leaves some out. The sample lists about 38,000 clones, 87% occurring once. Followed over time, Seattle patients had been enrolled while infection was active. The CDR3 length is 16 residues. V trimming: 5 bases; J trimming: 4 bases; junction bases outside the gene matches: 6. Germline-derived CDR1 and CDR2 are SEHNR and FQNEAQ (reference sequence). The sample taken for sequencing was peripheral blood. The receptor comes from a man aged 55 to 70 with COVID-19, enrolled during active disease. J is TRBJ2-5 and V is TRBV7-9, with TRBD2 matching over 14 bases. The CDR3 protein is CASSKGLAGGRETQYF. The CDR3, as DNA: TGTGCCAGCAGCAAAGGACTAGCGGGAGGCCGAGAGACCCAGTACTTC.